This T cell receptor beta chain was profiled in a study of T cell repertoires in cytomegalovirus infection. Looking at the study overall: Both CMV infection and a matching HLA type were indicated by public TCR beta signatures. Study results and caveats: Accumulated public TCR beta family frequency recognized individuals carrying CMV together with the relevant HLA. CMV-specific TCR beta clonotypes restricted by HLA-C dominated the ex vivo response.

MiXCR was run by TCRdb on the reads, yielding one entry per CDR3 protein. The top ten clones hold around half of a sample with 270,000 or so distinct CDR3 sequences, approximately 15% of them seen once. Germline V gene sequence: CDR1 SGHDT, CDR2 YYEEEE. The CDR3 totals 14 residues. Deletions cut 0 bases from V and 2 bases from J, with 8 bases between. In regard to this clonotype: Its antigen remains unidentified.

Sample: CD8+ T cells from PBMCs. This clonotype originated in a human donor in good health (CMV status not recorded). Some clones in this sample may be carry-over from other donors' samples. This rearrangement joins TRBV5-6 to TRBJ2-5, with no clear D. The CDR3 reads CASSLESEQETQYF. The CDR3 coding sequence is TGTGCCAGCAGCTTGGAGTCAGAGCAAGAGACCCAGTACTTC. Using reference TRBV5-6 and TRBJ2-5 for the parts outside the CDR3, the full variable domain is DAGVTQSPTHLIKTRGQQVTLRCSPKSGHDTVSWYQQALGQGPQFIFQYYEEEERQRGNFPDRFSGHQFPNYSSELNVNALLLGDSALYLCASSLESEQETQYFGPGTRLLVL.